Listed below are T cell receptor beta chains from one sample, sequenced in a study of T cell responses to AZD1222 COVID-19 vaccine. Assay: immunoSEQ multiplex PCR; the TCRdb copy retains only in-frame clones and omits some. The repertoire includes roughly 70,000 clones, about 85% of them detected once, and roughly 1.3% sits in the top ten. Sequenced here: peripheral blood, sampled 28 days after the second AZD1222 dose. The origin of the receptors is an adult who received the AZD1222 COVID-19 vaccine. Each CDR3 is given with its conserved first and last residue. The D gene is left open where the match is weak. Clone size is stated in some rows and not others, as once, few, many or a class when expanded.

cdr3_aa cdr3_nt d_call j_call clone_size v_call
CASSSSRGSAGELFF TGTGCCAGCAGCTCCTCTCGCGGGAGCGCCGGGGAGCTGTTTTTT TRBD2 TRBJ2-2 . TRBV7-3
CAWSVASGSLGRQYF TGTGCCTGGAGTGTTGCTAGCGGGAGTCTGGGGAGGCAGTATTTT TRBD2 TRBJ2-3 few TRBV30
CASSEAGGGQPQHF TGTGCCAGCAGTGAAGCAGGGGGCGGGCAGCCCCAGCATTTT TRBD1 TRBJ1-5 . TRBV6-1
CAWSLGGANVLTF TGTGCCTGGAGTTTAGGTGGGGCCAACGTCCTGACTTTC . TRBJ2-6 . TRBV30
CAISAPLGGGNTEAFF TGTGCCATCAGTGCCCCTCTAGGTGGGGGGAACACTGAAGCTTTCTTT . TRBJ1-1 . TRBV10-3
CATRDRNSPLHF TGTGCCACCCGGGACAGGAATTCACCCCTCCACTTT TRBD1 TRBJ1-6 . TRBV24-1
CASSPRRDRGQPQHF TGTGCCAGCTCACCACGGAGGGACAGGGGACAGCCCCAGCATTTT TRBD1 TRBJ1-5 . TRBV18
CASTSGTNQPQHF TGTGCCAGCACCTCGGGGACTAATCAGCCCCAGCATTTT . TRBJ1-5 once TRBV6-6
CASSRGTPNYGYTF TGTGCCAGCAGCCGCGGGACACCTAACTATGGCTACACCTTC . TRBJ1-2 . TRBV5-5
CASSQPGEKLFF TGTGCCAGCAGCCAACCCGGGGAAAAACTGTTTTTT . TRBJ1-4 . TRBV6-6
CATSRGQGGETQYF TGTGCCACCAGCAGAGGTCAGGGAGGGGAGACCCAGTACTTC TRBD2 TRBJ2-5 . TRBV15
CASSLDPVLAGELFF TGCGCCAGCAGCCTAGATCCCGTGTTAGCCGGGGAGCTGTTTTTT . TRBJ2-2 once TRBV5-1
CASGGRVRSTRSAFQPQHF TGTGCCAGCGGGGGGAGGGTGCGGTCCACAAGGTCGGCGTTCCAGCCCCAGCATTTT . TRBJ1-5 . TRBV2
CASSPGQGTDTQYF TGTGCCAGCAGCCCGGGACAGGGGACAGATACGCAGTATTTT TRBD1 TRBJ2-3 . TRBV7-9
CASSGQGEGEQYF TGTGCCAGCAGCGGACAGGGCGAAGGCGAGCAGTACTTC TRBD1 TRBJ2-7 . TRBV11-2
CASSQEEGGPYEQYF TGTGCCAGCAGCCAAGAGGAAGGGGGTCCCTACGAGCAGTACTTC . TRBJ2-7 few TRBV4-2
CASSLARRGRGGYEQYF TGTGCCAGCAGCTTAGCGCGAAGGGGGAGAGGAGGCTACGAGCAGTACTTC . TRBJ2-7 . TRBV7-8
CASTETGSTDEAFF TGTGCCAGTACGGAGACAGGGTCCACGGATGAAGCTTTCTTT TRBD1 TRBJ1-1 . TRBV19
CASSWTSGLETQYF TGTGCCAGCTCCTGGACTAGCGGGTTGGAGACCCAGTACTTC TRBD2 TRBJ2-5 . TRBV6-5
CASSPGGTSGTDTQYF TGTGCCAGCAGCCCTGGTGGGACTAGCGGCACAGATACGCAGTATTTT TRBD2 TRBJ2-3 . TRBV5-8
CASSQEAGSYEQYF TGCGCCAGCAGCCAAGAGGCGGGATCCTACGAGCAGTACTTC . TRBJ2-7 . TRBV4-3
CASRDLRQSIYGYTF TGTGCCAGCAGGGACTTGAGGCAGAGCATCTATGGCTACACCTTC . TRBJ1-2 . TRBV6-5
CASSPLGTQYF TGTGCCAGCAGCCCCCTCGGTACGCAGTATTTT . TRBJ2-3 . TRBV11-2
CASSSGGSRSFGYTF TGTGCCAGCAGCTCCGGCGGTAGTAGGAGTTTTGGCTACACCTTC . TRBJ1-2 . TRBV11-1
CASSLTGETEAFF TGTGCCAGCAGCTTGACAGGAGAAACTGAAGCTTTCTTT . TRBJ1-1 . TRBV11-2
CASSIPGAGNGEAFF TGTGCCAGTAGTATACCCGGGGCAGGGAATGGTGAAGCTTTCTTT . TRBJ1-1 . TRBV19
CASRVQGRKNTEAFF TGTGCCAGCAGGGTCCAGGGCCGCAAGAACACTGAAGCTTTCTTT . TRBJ1-1 . TRBV6-6
CASSAMGGDGGEEAFF TGTGCCAGCAGCGCCATGGGCGGCGATGGGGGGGAAGAAGCTTTCTTT . TRBJ1-1 . TRBV9
CASSLERTGGIGEQYF TGTGCCAGCAGCCTCGAGCGGACAGGGGGCATTGGCGAGCAGTACTTC TRBD1 TRBJ2-7 . TRBV4-2
CATSDKAGAGYEQFF TGTGCCACCAGTGATAAGGCGGGAGCTGGCTATGAGCAGTTCTTC TRBD2 TRBJ2-1 . TRBV24-1
CASSEGRGTSRDGYTF TGTGCCAGCAGTGAAGGTCGGGGGACATCTAGGGATGGCTACACCTTC . TRBJ1-2 . TRBV2
CASSLGHNYGYTF TGTGCCAGCTCACTGGGACATAACTATGGCTACACCTTC . TRBJ1-2 once TRBV18
CASSSGTGEYQPQHF TGCGCCAGCAGCTCCGGGACAGGGGAATATCAGCCCCAGCATTTT TRBD1 TRBJ1-5 . TRBV5-1
CASSEGVAGGHNEQFF TGTGCCAGCAGTGAAGGGGTAGCGGGAGGGCACAATGAGCAGTTCTTC TRBD2 TRBJ2-1 many TRBV6-4
CASSNDRECNQPQHF TGTGCCAGCAGCAACGACAGAGAATGCAATCAGCCCCAGCATTTT . TRBJ1-5 . TRBV21-1
CASAGQGGYNEQFF TGTGCCAGCGCCGGGCAGGGGGGTTACAATGAGCAGTTCTTC . TRBJ2-1 . TRBV5-4